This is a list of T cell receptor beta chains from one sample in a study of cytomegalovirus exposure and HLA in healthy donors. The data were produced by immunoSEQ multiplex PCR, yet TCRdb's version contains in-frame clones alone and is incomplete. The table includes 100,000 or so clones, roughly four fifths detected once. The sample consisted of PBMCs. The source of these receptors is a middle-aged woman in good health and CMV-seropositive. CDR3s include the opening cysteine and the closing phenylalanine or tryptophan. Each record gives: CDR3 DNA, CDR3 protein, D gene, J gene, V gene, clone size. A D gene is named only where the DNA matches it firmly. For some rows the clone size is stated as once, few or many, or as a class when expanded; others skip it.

TGTGCCAGCAGTTACTCGGGAGGGTTAAGCACTGAAGCTTTCTTT CASSYSGGLSTEAFF NA TRBJ1-1 TRBV6-5 NA
TGTGCCAGCAGCCCACAATCGACTGGCGGGGGGGAGCTGTTTTTT CASSPQSTGGGELFF NA TRBJ2-2 TRBV7-9 few
TGTGCCAGCAGCTACAGGAGCCACACAGATACGCAGTATTTT CASSYRSHTDTQYF NA TRBJ2-3 TRBV7-2 NA
TGTGCCAGCAGTTACCGTGTTGTGGAGGGGAGTAATGAGCAGTTCTTC CASSYRVVEGSNEQFF NA TRBJ2-1 TRBV6-5 NA
TGTGCCAGCAGCGTTAGTGGGACTAGCACAGATACGCAGTATTTT CASSVSGTSTDTQYF NA TRBJ2-3 TRBV9 NA
TGTGCCAGCAGTTACCCGGGAGGGACTGAAGCTTTCTTT CASSYPGGTEAFF NA TRBJ1-1 TRBV6-5 few
TGTGCCATCAGTGAGCTCGGGGGAACGGCTGGAAACACCATATATTTT CAISELGGTAGNTIYF NA TRBJ1-3 TRBV10-3 NA
TGTGCCAGCAGTTCCGACTTGTGGGAGCAGTACTTC CASSSDLWEQYF NA TRBJ2-5 TRBV28 NA
TGTGCCAGCAGCCCAACAAGGGGAAATCAGCCCCAGCATTTT CASSPTRGNQPQHF NA TRBJ1-5 TRBV7-8 NA
TGTGCCAGCAGCTTGGTTTGGGGCCAACAAAGCGAGCAGTACTTC CASSLVWGQQSEQYF NA TRBJ2-7 TRBV5-4 NA
TGTGCCAGCAGTATTAGCGAGAGAGGAAACACCATATATTTT CASSISERGNTIYF NA TRBJ1-3 TRBV28 many
TGTGCCAGCAGCCAAGGTCCGGGAGGGCTGGACGAGCAGTACTTC CASSQGPGGLDEQYF TRBD2 TRBJ2-7 TRBV4-2 NA
TGTGCCACGGGTGGAGGGGCCTACGAGCAGTACTTC CATGGGAYEQYF NA TRBJ2-7 TRBV19 NA
TGTGCCAGCGGGGTGCGGGATAGCTCCTACAATGAGCAGTTCTTC CASGVRDSSYNEQFF NA TRBJ2-1 TRBV7-2 NA
TGCGGACTAGCGGGAGAACCCTTGGATGAGCAGTTCTTC CGLAGEPLDEQFF TRBD2 TRBJ2-1 TRBV6-1 NA
TGTGCCAGCTCACCACTCGGACTAGCGGATAGCACAGATACGCAGTATTTT CASSPLGLADSTDTQYF TRBD2 TRBJ2-3 TRBV18 NA
TGCGCCAGCAGCCAACCGCGTATAGCCAAAAACATTCAGTACTTC CASSQPRIAKNIQYF NA TRBJ2-4 TRBV4-1 few
TGCAGCGTTGAAAGAAGGACAGTGGGGGAGACCCAGTACTTC CSVERRTVGETQYF NA TRBJ2-5 TRBV29-1 NA
TGTGCCAACGCGGGACAGCCGTCCAACACCGGGGAGCTGTTTTTT CANAGQPSNTGELFF NA TRBJ2-2 TRBV21-1 NA
TGTGCCAGCAGCTTAGCGCCTAGAATCACAGATACGCAGTATTTT CASSLAPRITDTQYF NA TRBJ2-3 TRBV7-2 NA
TGTGCCAGTAAAAGGGGGTCTGGGGCCAACGTCCTGACTTTC CASKRGSGANVLTF NA TRBJ2-6 TRBV19 few
TGTGCCAGCAGTTTATCCGGGGGGGGGAACTATGGCTACACCTTC CASSLSGGGNYGYTF NA TRBJ1-2 TRBV27 NA
TGTGCCAGCAGCCCGACAGGTTACAATGAGCAGTTCTTC CASSPTGYNEQFF NA TRBJ2-1 TRBV7-2 NA
TGTGCCAGCAGCAAAGGGGTCGGTAGCGGGATGATAGGGTCTAGAGAGCAGTACTTC CASSKGVGSGMIGSREQYF NA TRBJ2-7 TRBV21-1 NA
TGCAGCGTTGAAGTTGGCAGGGACATAGTTGGCTACACCTTC CSVEVGRDIVGYTF NA TRBJ1-2 TRBV29-1 NA
TGTGCCAGCAGCTTATTAACTAGCGGGAGTACCGATACGCAGTATTTT CASSLLTSGSTDTQYF TRBD2 TRBJ2-3 TRBV11-2 NA
TGTGCCAGTAGTGCGACTTATCAGCCCCAGCATTTT CASSATYQPQHF NA TRBJ1-5 TRBV19 NA
TGTGCCAGCAGCTTTAGCGGGAACTCCTACGAGCAGTACTTC CASSFSGNSYEQYF TRBD2 TRBJ2-7 TRBV11-2 NA
TGTGCCAGCAGCCCCGAGGGACAGGGGGATACGCAGTATTTT CASSPEGQGDTQYF TRBD1 TRBJ2-3 TRBV5-4 few
TGTGCCAGCAGTACCTTGGACAGAGCGAACACTGAAGCTTTCTTT CASSTLDRANTEAFF NA TRBJ1-1 TRBV27 few
TGTGCCAGCAGTTTATATGCGGGAGGCTTGGATACGCAGTATTTT CASSLYAGGLDTQYF TRBD2 TRBJ2-3 TRBV28 NA
TGTGCCAGCAGCTTATCACGTGGGGGCTTTGAAAAACTGTTTTTT CASSLSRGGFEKLFF NA TRBJ1-4 TRBV11-2 NA
TGTGCCAGTAGTATGGCAGTTCATCAGCCCCAGCATTTT CASSMAVHQPQHF NA TRBJ1-5 TRBV19 NA
TGTGCCAGCAGCTTGGGAGGTCGGAGCAATGAGCAGTTCTTC CASSLGGRSNEQFF NA TRBJ2-1 TRBV5-6 NA
TGTGCCATCAGTGCCACCGGTCTAGCGGAGACAGATACGCAGTATTTT CAISATGLAETDTQYF TRBD2 TRBJ2-3 TRBV10-3 NA
TGTGCCAGCAGTTACGACCGACAGATGAACACTGAAGCTTTCTTT CASSYDRQMNTEAFF NA TRBJ1-1 TRBV6-6 NA
TGTGCCAGCAGTCCGACGGGGATGGATGAAAAACTGTTTTTT CASSPTGMDEKLFF NA TRBJ1-4 TRBV5-6 few
TGTGCCAGCAGCTTAACGGGGGGCGTTAGACAAGATACGCAGTATTTT CASSLTGGVRQDTQYF NA TRBJ2-3 TRBV7-2 NA
TGTGCCAGCAGCCAAGATGGGGCGGGAGTTACCTACGAGCAGTACTTC CASSQDGAGVTYEQYF TRBD2 TRBJ2-7 TRBV4-2 NA
TGTGCCAGCAGTTTAGGACAGGGAGATACGCAGTATTTT CASSLGQGDTQYF TRBD1 TRBJ2-3 TRBV5-6 NA
TGTGCCAGCAGTTTTCCTACCGGGAGAAATGAGCAGTTCTTC CASSFPTGRNEQFF NA TRBJ2-1 TRBV27 NA
TGTGCCATCAGTGTCGGGACAGGGGTTTTCGAGCAGTACTTC CAISVGTGVFEQYF TRBD1 TRBJ2-7 TRBV10-3 NA
TGTGCCAGCAGCCCCATGGGGGCTAGCGGGCGGAACGAGCAGTACTTC CASSPMGASGRNEQYF TRBD2 TRBJ2-7 TRBV5-6 NA
TGTGCCAGCAGCGCGGGAGGCCAGGGGATCCACTACGAGCAGTACTTC CASSAGGQGIHYEQYF NA TRBJ2-7 TRBV9 NA
TGTGCCAGCTCACCCCTAACCGGGGGGCCTTCGGATACGCAGTATTTT CASSPLTGGPSDTQYF NA TRBJ2-3 TRBV18 NA
TGTGCCACCAGCAGAGCGGATTTTCGGAGCACTGAAGCTTTCTTT CATSRADFRSTEAFF NA TRBJ1-1 TRBV15 NA
TGCGCCAGCAGCCAAGGTGAGCGGGAGGGCCTGGGTGAGCAGTTCTTC CASSQGEREGLGEQFF TRBD2 TRBJ2-1 TRBV4-3 few
TGTGCCAGCAGTGTGGACAGGGTCTATGGCTACACCTTC CASSVDRVYGYTF TRBD1 TRBJ1-2 TRBV6-5 NA
TGTGCCAGCAGCTTAGTATCTAAGACCCAGTACTTC CASSLVSKTQYF NA TRBJ2-5 TRBV7-2 few
TGTGCCAGCGATCCGGGACAGGGTACTAACGAGCAGTACTTC CASDPGQGTNEQYF TRBD1 TRBJ2-7 TRBV6-1 NA
TGTGCCAGCAGCTTGGACAGGGCGTGGGAGCAGTACTTC CASSLDRAWEQYF TRBD1 TRBJ2-7 TRBV7-2 NA
TGTGCCAGCAGCTTACTCGGGGCCAACGTCCTGACTTTC CASSLLGANVLTF NA TRBJ2-6 TRBV7-9 NA